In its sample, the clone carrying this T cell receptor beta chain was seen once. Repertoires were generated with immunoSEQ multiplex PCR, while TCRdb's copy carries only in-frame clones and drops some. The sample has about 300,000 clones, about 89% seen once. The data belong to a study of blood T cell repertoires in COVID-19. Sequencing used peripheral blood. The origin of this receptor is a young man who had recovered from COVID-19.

CDR3 in amino acids: CASSQAWTDRAGYTF. In nucleotides, the CDR3 is TGCGCCAGCAGCCAAGCCTGGACGGACAGGGCTGGCTACACCTTC. This chain connects TRBV4-3 to TRBJ1-2, with 8 bases fitting TRBD1. The J segment lost 7 bases and the V segment lost 1 base, leaving 8 bases of the junction unmatched. This CDR3 has 15 amino acids. CDR1 and CDR2 (germline): LGHNA, YSLEER.